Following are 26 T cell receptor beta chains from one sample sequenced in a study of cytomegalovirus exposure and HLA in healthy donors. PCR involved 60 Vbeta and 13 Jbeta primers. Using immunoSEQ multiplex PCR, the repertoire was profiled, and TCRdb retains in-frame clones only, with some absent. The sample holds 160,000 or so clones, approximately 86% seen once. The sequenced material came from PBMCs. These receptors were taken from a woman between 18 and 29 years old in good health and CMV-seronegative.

The CDR3 DNA reads TGTGCCAGCAGCGTAGTACGGGGAACTGAAGCTTTCTTT. Translated, it gives CASSVVRGTEAFF. This chain uses TRBV9 with TRBJ1-1; D is undetermined. Germline V gives CDR1 SGDLS, CDR2 YYNGEE. The CDR3 totals 13 residues. V lost 0 bases and J lost 5, with 8 bases in between.

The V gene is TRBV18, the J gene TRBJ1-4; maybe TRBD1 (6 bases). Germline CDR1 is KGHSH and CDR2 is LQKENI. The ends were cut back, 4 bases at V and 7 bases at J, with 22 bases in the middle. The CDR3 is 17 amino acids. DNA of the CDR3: TGTGCCAGCTCACGGAACCCAACAGGGACGGGGAGTGAAAAACTGTTTTTT. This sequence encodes CASSRNPTGTGSEKLFF.

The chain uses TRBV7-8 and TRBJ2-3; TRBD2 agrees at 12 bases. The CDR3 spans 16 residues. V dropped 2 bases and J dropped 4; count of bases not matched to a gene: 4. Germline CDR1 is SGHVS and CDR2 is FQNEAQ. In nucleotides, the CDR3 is TGTGCCAGCAGCTTACCTAGCGGGAGGGCCGCAGATACGCAGTATTTT. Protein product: CASSLPSGRAADTQYF. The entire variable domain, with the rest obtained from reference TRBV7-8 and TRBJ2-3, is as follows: GAGVSQSPRYKVAKRGQDVALRCDPISGHVSLFWYQQALGQGPEFLTYFQNEAQLDKSGLPSDRFFAERPEGSVSTLKIQRTQQEDSAVYLCASSLPSGRAADTQYFGPGTRLTVL.

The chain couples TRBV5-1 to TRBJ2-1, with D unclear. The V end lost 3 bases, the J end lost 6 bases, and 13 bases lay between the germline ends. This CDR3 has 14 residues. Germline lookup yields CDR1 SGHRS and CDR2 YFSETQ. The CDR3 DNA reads TGCGCCAGCAGCTGGCCCGGCAGGATCAATGAGCAGTTCTTC. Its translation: CASSWPGRINEQFF.

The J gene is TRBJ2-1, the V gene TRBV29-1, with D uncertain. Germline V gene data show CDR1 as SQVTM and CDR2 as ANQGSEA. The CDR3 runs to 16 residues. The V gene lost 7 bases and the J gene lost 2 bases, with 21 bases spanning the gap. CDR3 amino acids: CSASPHGKSPYNEQFF. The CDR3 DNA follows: TGCAGCGCCTCCCCTCACGGTAAATCACCCTACAATGAGCAGTTCTTC.

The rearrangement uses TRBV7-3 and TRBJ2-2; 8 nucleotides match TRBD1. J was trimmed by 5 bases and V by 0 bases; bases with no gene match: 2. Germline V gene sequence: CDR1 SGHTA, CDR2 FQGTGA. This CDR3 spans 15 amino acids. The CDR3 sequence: CASSLTWTGTGELFF. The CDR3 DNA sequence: TGTGCCAGCAGCTTAACGTGGACAGGGACCGGGGAGCTGTTTTTT.

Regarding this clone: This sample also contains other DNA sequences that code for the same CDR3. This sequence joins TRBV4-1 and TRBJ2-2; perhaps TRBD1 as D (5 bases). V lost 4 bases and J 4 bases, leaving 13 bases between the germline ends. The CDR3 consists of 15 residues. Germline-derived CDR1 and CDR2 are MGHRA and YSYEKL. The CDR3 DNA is TGCGCCAGCAGCCGGGAAGGGGCGGTCACCGGGGAGCTGTTTTTT. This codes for CASSREGAVTGELFF.

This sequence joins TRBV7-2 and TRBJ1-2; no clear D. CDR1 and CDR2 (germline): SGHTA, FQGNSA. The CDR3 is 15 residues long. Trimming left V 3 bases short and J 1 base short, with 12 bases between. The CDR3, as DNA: TGTGCCAGCAGCTTGAGGGAACCCCTTAACTATGGCTACACCTTC. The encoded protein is CASSLREPLNYGYTF.

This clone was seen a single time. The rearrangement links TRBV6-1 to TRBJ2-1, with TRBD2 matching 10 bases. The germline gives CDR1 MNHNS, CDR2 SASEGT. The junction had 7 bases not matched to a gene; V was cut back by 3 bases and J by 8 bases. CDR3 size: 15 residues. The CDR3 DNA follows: TGTGCCAGCAGTGAGGTAGCGGGGGGCCGGGATGAGCAGTTCTTC. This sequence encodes CASSEVAGGRDEQFF.

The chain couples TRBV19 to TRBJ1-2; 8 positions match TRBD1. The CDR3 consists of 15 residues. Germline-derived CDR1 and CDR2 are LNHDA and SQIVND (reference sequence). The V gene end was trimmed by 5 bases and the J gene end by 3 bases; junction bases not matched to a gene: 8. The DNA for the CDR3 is TGTGCCAGTAGTCCAGGACAGGGTCAATACTATGGCTACACCTTC. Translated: CASSPGQGQYYGYTF.

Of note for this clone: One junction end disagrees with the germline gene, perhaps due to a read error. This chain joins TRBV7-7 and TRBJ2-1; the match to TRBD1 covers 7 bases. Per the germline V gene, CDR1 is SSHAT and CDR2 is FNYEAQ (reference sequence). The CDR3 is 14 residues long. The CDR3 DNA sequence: TGTGCTAGCAGCGTGGGACAGATAAACAATGAGCAGTTCTTC. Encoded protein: CASSVGQINNEQFF.

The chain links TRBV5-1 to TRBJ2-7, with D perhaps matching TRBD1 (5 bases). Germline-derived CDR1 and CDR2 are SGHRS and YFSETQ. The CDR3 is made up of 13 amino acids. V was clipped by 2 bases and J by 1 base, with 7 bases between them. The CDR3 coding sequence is TGCGCCAGCAGCTTTAGACAGTCCTACGAGCAGTACTTC. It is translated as CASSFRQSYEQYF.

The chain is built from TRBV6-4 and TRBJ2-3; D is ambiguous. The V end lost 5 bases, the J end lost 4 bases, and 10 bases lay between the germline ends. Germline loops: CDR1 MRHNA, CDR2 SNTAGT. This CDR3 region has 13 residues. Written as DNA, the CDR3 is TGTGCCAGCAGTACCAACAGTGCAGATACGCAGTATTTT. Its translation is CASSTNSADTQYF.

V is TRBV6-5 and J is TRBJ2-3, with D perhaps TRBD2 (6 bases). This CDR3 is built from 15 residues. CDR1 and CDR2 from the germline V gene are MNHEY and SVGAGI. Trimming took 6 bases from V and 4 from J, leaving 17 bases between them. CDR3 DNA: TGTGCCAGCAGCCCGGCACCCTGGAGGGCAGATACGCAGTATTTT. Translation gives CASSPAPWRADTQYF.

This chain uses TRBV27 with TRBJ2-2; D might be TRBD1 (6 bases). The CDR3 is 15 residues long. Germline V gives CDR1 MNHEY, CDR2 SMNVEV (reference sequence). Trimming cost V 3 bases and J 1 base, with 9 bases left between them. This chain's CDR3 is CASSLTGQNTGELFF. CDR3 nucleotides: TGTGCCAGCAGTTTGACAGGTCAGAACACCGGGGAGCTGTTTTTT.

The CDR3 DNA reads as TGTGCCAGCAGCCCACATGGGACAGGGAAGGACTATGGCTACACCTTC. Amino acid sequence: CASSPHGTGKDYGYTF. The rearrangement links TRBV7-8 to TRBJ1-2, with TRBD1 matching 9 bases. From germline, CDR1 is SGHVS and CDR2 FQNEAQ. Losses at the gene ends were 5 bases for V and 3 bases for J; bases not matched to a gene: 10. This CDR3 has 16 amino acids.

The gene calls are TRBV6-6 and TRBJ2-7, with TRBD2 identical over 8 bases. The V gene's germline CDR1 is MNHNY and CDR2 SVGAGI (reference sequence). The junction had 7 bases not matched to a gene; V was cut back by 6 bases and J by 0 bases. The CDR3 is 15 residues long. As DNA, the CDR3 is TGTGCCAGCAGCCGCGGGACTAGGAGCTCCTACGAGCAGTACTTC. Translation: CASSRGTRSSYEQYF.

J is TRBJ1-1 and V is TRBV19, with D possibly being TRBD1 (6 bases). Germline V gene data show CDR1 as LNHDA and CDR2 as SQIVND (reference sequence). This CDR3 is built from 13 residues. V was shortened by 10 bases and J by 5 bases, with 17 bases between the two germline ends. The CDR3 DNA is TGTGCCACGAGGGAACAGGGAGGGACTGAAGCTTTCTTT. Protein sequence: CATREQGGTEAFF.

CDR3 amino acids: CASSGGQGDIGELFF. CDR3 nucleotide sequence: TGTGCCAGCAGCGGCGGACAAGGGGACATCGGGGAGCTGTTTTTT. The chain links TRBV5-4 to TRBJ2-2, with D tentatively TRBD1 (6 bases). V lost 4 bases and J 7 bases, leaving 17 bases between the germline ends. Germline values: CDR1 SGHNT, CDR2 YYREEE (reference sequence). The CDR3 has 15 residues.

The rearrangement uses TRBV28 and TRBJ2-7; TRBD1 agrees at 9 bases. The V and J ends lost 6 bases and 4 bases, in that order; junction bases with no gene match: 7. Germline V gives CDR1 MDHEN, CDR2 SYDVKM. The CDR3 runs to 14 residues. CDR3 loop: CASSQTGGEYEQYF. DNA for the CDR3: TGTGCCAGCAGCCAGACAGGGGGTGAGTACGAGCAGTACTTC. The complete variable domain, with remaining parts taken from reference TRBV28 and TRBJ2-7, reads DVKVTQSSRYLVKRTGEKVFLECVQDMDHENMFWYRQDPGLGLRLIYFSYDVKMKEKGDIPEGYSVSREKKERFSLILESASTNQTSMYLCASSQTGGEYEQYFGPGTRLTVT.

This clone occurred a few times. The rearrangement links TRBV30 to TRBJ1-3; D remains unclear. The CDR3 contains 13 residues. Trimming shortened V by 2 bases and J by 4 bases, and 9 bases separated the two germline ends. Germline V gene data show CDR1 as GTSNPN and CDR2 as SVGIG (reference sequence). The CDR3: CAWSPTGGNTIYF. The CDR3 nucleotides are TGTGCCTGGAGTCCGACCGGGGGAAACACCATATATTTT.

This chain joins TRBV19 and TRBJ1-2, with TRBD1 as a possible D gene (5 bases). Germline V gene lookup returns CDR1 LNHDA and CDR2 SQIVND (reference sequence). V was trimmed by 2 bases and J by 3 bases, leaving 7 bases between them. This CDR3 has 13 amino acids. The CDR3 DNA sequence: TGTGCCAGTAGTATAATCAGGGACTATGGCTACACCTTC. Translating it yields CASSIIRDYGYTF.

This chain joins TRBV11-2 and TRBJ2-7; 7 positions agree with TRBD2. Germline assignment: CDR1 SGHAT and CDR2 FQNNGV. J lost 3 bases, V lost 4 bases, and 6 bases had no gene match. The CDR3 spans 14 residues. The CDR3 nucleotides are TGTGCCAGCAGCTCCCCCAAGCGGGGCTACGAGCAGTACTTC. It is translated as CASSSPKRGYEQYF. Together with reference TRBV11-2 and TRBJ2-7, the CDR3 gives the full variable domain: EAGVAQSPRYKIIEKRQSVAFWCNPISGHATLYWYQQILGQGPKLLIQFQNNGVVDDSQLPKDRFSAERLKGVDSTLKIQPAKLEDSAVYLCASSSPKRGYEQYFGPGTRLTVT.

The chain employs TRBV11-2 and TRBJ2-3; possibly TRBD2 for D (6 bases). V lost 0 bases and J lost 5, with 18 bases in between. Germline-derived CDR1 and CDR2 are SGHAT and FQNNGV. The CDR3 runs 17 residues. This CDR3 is CASSLEVGWGELDTQYF. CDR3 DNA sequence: TGTGCCAGCAGCTTAGAGGTGGGATGGGGGGAATTAGATACGCAGTATTTT.

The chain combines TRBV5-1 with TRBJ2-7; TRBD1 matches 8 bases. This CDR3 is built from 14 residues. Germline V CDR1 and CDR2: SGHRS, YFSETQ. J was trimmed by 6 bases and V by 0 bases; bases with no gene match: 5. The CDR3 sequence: CASSLVQGATEQYF. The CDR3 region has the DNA TGCGCCAGCAGCTTGGTTCAGGGGGCGACCGAGCAGTACTTC. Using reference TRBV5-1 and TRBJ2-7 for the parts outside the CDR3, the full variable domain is KAGVTQTPRYLIKTRGQQVTLSCSPISGHRSVSWYQQTPGQGLQFLFEYFSETQRNKGNFPGRFSGRQFSNSRSEMNVSTLELGDSALYLCASSLVQGATEQYFGPGTRLTVT.

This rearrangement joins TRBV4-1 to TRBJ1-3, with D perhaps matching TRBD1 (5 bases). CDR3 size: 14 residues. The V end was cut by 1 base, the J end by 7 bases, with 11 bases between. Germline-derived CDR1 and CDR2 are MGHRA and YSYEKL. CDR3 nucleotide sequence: TGCGCCAGCAGCCAAGCCCCCAAGGGGAACACCATATATTTT. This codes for CASSQAPKGNTIYF.